What follows is one T cell receptor (beta chain) and its context. This clonotype was detected many times. Its antigen target is currently unknown. No quality values exist for individual bases; no much larger clone is one base distant. Sequences SEHNR (CDR1) and FQNEAQ (CDR2) are obtained from the germline V gene (reference sequence). The CDR3, from cysteine to phenylalanine, totals 13 residues. The read is trimmed to its CDR3 DNA, 39 bases read in frame from base 1. The junction shows trimming of 1 base on V and 7 bases on J, plus 11 bases between the germline ends. This sample is part of a study of CD8 T cells in ankylosing spondylitis (dated by TCRdb to between 2016 and 2019). Looking at the study overall: T cell receptor beta repertoires were profiled in healthy donors and ankylosing spondylitis patients so that disease-linked TCR variants could be found. Peripheral blood samples were taken, and synovial fluid was additionally collected from ankylosing spondylitis patients. The full study cohort comprised about 24 ankylosing spondylitis patients and approximately 100 healthy donors.

The listed sequencing device is Illumina HiSeq 2500. TCR beta libraries were prepared by quantitative 5'-RACE with molecular barcodes. Concerning the study's data processing: To identify disease-linked TCR variants, a new computational method was used, one built on a probabilistic model of VDJ rearrangement. TCRdb trimmed public reads at Q25 via fastp, called clones via MiXCR and kept in-frame beta chains. Each CDR3 protein gets just one entry, which takes the most common genes and DNA from the rows behind it. The V and J calls and clone size come from TCRdb's table, not from the authors' own analysis. In all, the sample holds fewer than 150,000 distinct CDR3 sequences, and 7.3% of those were seen once. Of the sample, approximately 13% falls within the top ten clones. The study at large found these results: Some motif variants had previously been reported in the synovial fluid and blood of reactive arthritis patients, which suggests shared mechanisms of disease initiation. According to the report, matched synovial fluid samples from ankylosing spondylitis patients were significantly enriched for the disease-linked clones. In peripheral blood, the disease-linked clones were found at relatively low frequencies and had a CD8+ phenotype. A TCR beta motif made up of several highly homologous amino acid variants appeared to be characteristic of blood from ankylosing spondylitis patients.

The sequence was obtained from a female donor with ankylosing spondylitis or in good health (not recorded which). In this chain, TRBV7-9 is recombined with TRBJ2-7; a weak D assignment points to TRBD2 (5 bases agree). The sample comprised blood, either unsorted or a sorted T cell fraction (not recorded which). The CDR3 region reads CASSLVEGGEQYF. The nucleotides read TGTGCCAGCAGCTTAGTTGAGGGCGGAGAGCAGTACTTC.